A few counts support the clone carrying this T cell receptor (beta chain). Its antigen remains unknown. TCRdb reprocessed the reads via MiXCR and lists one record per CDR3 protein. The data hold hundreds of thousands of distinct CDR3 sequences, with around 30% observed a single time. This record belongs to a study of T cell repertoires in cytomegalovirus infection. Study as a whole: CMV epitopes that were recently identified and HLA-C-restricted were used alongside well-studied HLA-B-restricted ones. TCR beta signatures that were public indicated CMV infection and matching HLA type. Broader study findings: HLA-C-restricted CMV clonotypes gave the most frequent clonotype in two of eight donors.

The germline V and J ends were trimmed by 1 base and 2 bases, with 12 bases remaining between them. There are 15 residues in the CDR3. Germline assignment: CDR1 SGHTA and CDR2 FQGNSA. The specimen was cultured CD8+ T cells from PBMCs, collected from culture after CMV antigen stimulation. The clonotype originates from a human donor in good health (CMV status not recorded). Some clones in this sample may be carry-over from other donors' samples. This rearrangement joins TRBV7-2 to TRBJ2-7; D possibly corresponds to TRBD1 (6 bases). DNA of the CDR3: TGTGCCAGCAGCTTAGGGTTACAGGGACCCTACGAGCAGTACTTC. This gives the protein CASSLGLQGPYEQYF.